These 5 T cell receptor beta chains came from one sample sequenced in a study of long-term antiretroviral therapy in people with HIV. With survey level as its setting, the immunoSEQ assay was v3.0. Measured with immunoSEQ multiplex PCR; TCRdb has only the in-frame clones, and not every one. The sample includes about 25,000 clones, about 86% of them seen just once. The material sequenced was unsorted PBMCs, taken 1.2 years after starting antiretroviral therapy. The receptors shown here come from a middle-aged man with HIV.

The chain has TRBV6-5 and TRBJ1-1; TRBD1 might be the D (5 bases). The ends were cut back, 7 bases at V and 2 bases at J, with 14 bases in the middle. The CDR3 contains 14 residues. CDR1 and CDR2 (germline): MNHEY, SVGAGI. DNA for the CDR3: TGTGCCAGCACTCCGACAGCGATAAACACTGAAGCTTTCTTT. This codes for CASTPTAINTEAFF.

The chain is built from TRBV7-2 and TRBJ2-2; 7 nucleotides agree with TRBD1. The CDR3 runs 15 residues. V gave up 5 bases and J gave up 4 bases; unmatched junction bases: 7. Germline V gene lookup returns CDR1 SGHTA and CDR2 FQGNSA. The CDR3 DNA follows: TGTGCCAGCAGCACACAGGGGATAAGCACCGGGGAGCTGTTTTTT. This translates into CASSTQGISTGELFF.

This sequence joins TRBV6-5 and TRBJ2-7, with 9 nucleotides matching TRBD1. Germline CDR1 reads MNHEY; CDR2 reads SVGAGI. CDR3 length: 13 residues. Losses at the gene ends were 6 bases for V and 6 bases for J; bases not matched to a gene: 6. The CDR3 DNA reads as TGTGCCAGCAGACGGGACAGGGTTGGCGAGCAGTACTTC. Amino acids: CASRRDRVGEQYF.

V is TRBV7-2 and J is TRBJ2-3; D is unresolved. The CDR3 extends over 11 amino acids. Germline CDR1 and CDR2: SGHTA and FQGNSA. Trimming removed 5 bases at V and 4 bases at J, with 4 bases between. CDR3 DNA: TGTGCCAGCAGCCGTGCAGATACGCAGTATTTT. Translating it yields CASSRADTQYF.

V and J are TRBV12-5 and TRBJ2-3; D unclear. V was shortened by 3 bases and J by 4 bases, with 5 bases between the two germline ends. The CDR3 runs 12 residues. From germline, CDR1 is LGHNT and CDR2 FRNRAP. CDR3 coding DNA: TGTGCTAGTGGTTTAAACGCAGATACGCAGTATTTT. It yields the protein CASGLNADTQYF.